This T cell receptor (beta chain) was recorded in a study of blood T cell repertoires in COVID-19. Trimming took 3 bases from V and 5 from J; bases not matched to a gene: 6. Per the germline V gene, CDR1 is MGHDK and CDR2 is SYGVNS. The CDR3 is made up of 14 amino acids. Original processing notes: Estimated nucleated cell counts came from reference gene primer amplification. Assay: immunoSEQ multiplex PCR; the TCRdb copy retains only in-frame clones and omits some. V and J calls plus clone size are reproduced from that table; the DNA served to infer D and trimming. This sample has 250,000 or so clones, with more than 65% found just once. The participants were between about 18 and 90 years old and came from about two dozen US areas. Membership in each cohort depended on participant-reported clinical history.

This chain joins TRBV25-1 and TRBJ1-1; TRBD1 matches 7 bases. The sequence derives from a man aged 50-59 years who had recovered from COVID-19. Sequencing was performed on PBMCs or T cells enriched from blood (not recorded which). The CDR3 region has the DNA TGTGCCAGCAGTGAGAGGGGGCGAAGGACTGAAGCTTTCTTT. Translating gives CASSERGRRTEAFF.